This T cell receptor beta chain is from a study of blood T cell repertoires in COVID-19 (dated by TCRdb to the early 2020s). As for the study more broadly: Samples covering the acute and convalescent phases of COVID-19 were provided by collaborators in the United States, Italy and Spain. The material from the prospective study consisted of cDNA or gDNA derived from T cells, B-cell-depleted T cells, or PBMCs. Subjects who had been exposed to COVID-19, were actively infected with it, or had recovered from it provided the deeply sampled blood TCRbeta repertoires that made up the dataset. A freely available public database, intended as a resource for researchers studying the immune response to SARS-CoV-2, is where the repertoires were released. Samples were obtained from the ongoing ImmuneRACE study (first 160 participants) and from 1,254 subjects provided by 6 global collaborators. The sample metadata nearly always contained a de-identified subject ID, COVID-19 status, age in years and sex. Where HLA class I and class II types were available, the types were taken from metadata supplied by the sample provider, not from assay-based typing. Findings and caveats that apply to the study as a whole: The quantity of clinical and demographic metadata differed by source and by participant and was supplied without curation.

TCRbeta CDR3 regions were amplified from genomic DNA using the immunoSEQ Assay, a bias-controlled multiplex PCR. Per the authors' processing: The number of nucleated cells in each sample was estimated by amplification of reference gene primers within the assay. To quantify the absolute abundance of each unique TCRbeta CDR3 rearrangement, sequence reads were collapsed and filtered. For each sample, productive Simpson clonality was calculated as the square root of Simpson's diversity index over productive rearrangements. TCRdb re-hosts the immuneACCESS table, in-frame sequences only. Its copies lack some clones; in the studies checked, an unresolved V gene accounts for under half of them, and the cause for the rest is not known. The V and J calls and the clone size are those of that table, but D and trimming were determined from the DNA. Within this sample are approximately 49,000 clones, with roughly 90% of them counted one time only. More than 2.5% of the sample is taken by the ten largest.

The CDR3 runs 19 amino acids, cysteine and phenylalanine included. Here the CDR3 DNA is all that survives: 57 bases in frame from base 1. The collaborating institutions used their own protocols to collect whole blood in K2EDTA tubes. For TCRbeta analysis, collaborators shipped samples as frozen whole blood, isolated PBMCs, or DNA extracted from either of those sample types. On this clone: The antigen it binds to is not known. It has no much larger one-base neighbor in the sample; base qualities were not kept.

The sample consisted of peripheral blood. The chain joins TRBV21-1 to TRBJ2-7; the table assigns TRBD1, which was not confirmed against the DNA. TRBV21-1 is flagged as a pseudogene. The clonotype comes from a man over 45 with active COVID-19. The DNA reads as follows: TGTGCCAGCAGCAAAAGGGGGCCCCGGGACAGAACGACCTCCTACGAGCAGTACTTC. This yields the protein CASSKRGPRDRTTSYEQYF.